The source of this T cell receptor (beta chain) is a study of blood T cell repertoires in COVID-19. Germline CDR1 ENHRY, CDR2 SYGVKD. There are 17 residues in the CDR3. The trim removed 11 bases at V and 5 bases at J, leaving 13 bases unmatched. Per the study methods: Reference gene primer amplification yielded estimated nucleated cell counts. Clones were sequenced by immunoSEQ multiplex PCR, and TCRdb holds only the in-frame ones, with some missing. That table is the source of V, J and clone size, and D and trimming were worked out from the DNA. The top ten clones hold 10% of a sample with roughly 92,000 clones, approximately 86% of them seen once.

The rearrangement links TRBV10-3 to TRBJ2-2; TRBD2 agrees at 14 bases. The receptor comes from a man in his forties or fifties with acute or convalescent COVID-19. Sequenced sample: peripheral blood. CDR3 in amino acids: CAAHGGTSGRSTGELFF. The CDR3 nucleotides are TGTGCCGCCCATGGCGGGACTAGCGGGAGATCAACCGGGGAGCTGTTTTTT.